Following are 20 T cell receptor beta chains from one sample sequenced in a study of T cell changes during pregnancy in multiple sclerosis. TCRdb's table, derived via immunoSEQ multiplex PCR, lists solely in-frame clones and lacks some. The table includes tens of thousands of clones, 88% detected once. The sample here was CD4+ T cells from peripheral blood mononuclear cells, taken in the first trimester of pregnancy. The receptors originated from a female donor with multiple sclerosis, enrolled in a pregnancy study.

This sequence joins TRBV15 and TRBJ2-2; the match to TRBD1 covers 7 bases. CDR1 and CDR2 from the germline V gene are LNHNV and YYDKDF (reference sequence). The CDR3 extends over 15 amino acids. Trimming cost V 5 bases and J 6 bases; bases outside gene matches: 9. Written as DNA, the CDR3 is TGTGCCACCAGCGTCGACAGGGTAGGGCCCGGGGAGCTGTTTTTT. This codes for CATSVDRVGPGELFF.

The V call is TRBV9, the J call TRBJ2-7; 7 bases agree with TRBD1. CDR1 is SGDLS, CDR2 YYNGEE, per germline. The CDR3 consists of 13 residues. Losses at the gene ends were 0 bases for V and 6 bases for J; bases not matched to a gene: 3. The chain's CDR3 is CASSVVGDSEQYF. For the CDR3, the DNA is TGTGCCAGCAGCGTAGTCGGGGACAGCGAGCAGTACTTC.

This chain joins TRBV9 and TRBJ2-5; a possible D gene is TRBD2 (5 bases). Deletions cut 4 bases from V and 9 bases from J, with 16 bases between. This CDR3 is 13 amino acids long. CDR1 is SGDLS, CDR2 YYNGEE, per germline. The CDR3 DNA sequence: TGTGCCAGCAGCTCCTCGGGAAATTGGGCCCAGTACTTC. Translated, it gives CASSSSGNWAQYF.

The chain links TRBV11-2 to TRBJ1-2, with no clear D. Per germline, CDR1 SGHAT and CDR2 FQNNGV. The CDR3 totals 14 residues. Deletions cut 3 bases from V and 0 bases from J, with 8 bases between. This chain's CDR3 is CASSFRQTNYGYTF. DNA for the CDR3: TGTGCCAGCAGCTTCCGCCAGACTAACTATGGCTACACCTTC.

J is TRBJ2-5 and V is TRBV6-1, with TRBD2 matching 12 bases. CDR1 and CDR2 from the germline V gene are MNHNS and SASEGT. The CDR3 runs to 15 residues. V lost 5 bases and J lost 5; bases outside the gene matches: 6. The CDR3 loop is CASSSRLAGEETQYF. In DNA, the CDR3 is TGTGCCAGCAGTTCCCGACTAGCGGGAGAGGAGACCCAGTACTTC.

This rearrangement joins TRBV2 to TRBJ2-7, with D perhaps TRBD1 (6 bases). This CDR3 has 13 amino acids. Germline V lookup: CDR1 SNHLY, CDR2 FYNNEI. The ends were cut back, 9 bases at V and 1 base at J, with 13 bases in the middle. In DNA, the CDR3 is TGTGCCAGTCTGACAGGATCTTCCTACGAGCAGTACTTC. This codes for CASLTGSSYEQYF.

The rearrangement uses TRBV19 and TRBJ1-5; no definite D call. Germline CDR1 is LNHDA and CDR2 is SQIVND (reference sequence). Trimming stripped 10 bases from V and 5 bases from J, with 15 bases between. The CDR3 is 13 residues long. The CDR3 reads CATGNGPHQPQHF. The DNA of the CDR3 is TGTGCCACCGGGAACGGTCCCCATCAGCCCCAGCATTTT.

The chain uses TRBV4-2 and TRBJ2-7, with 10 bases lining up with TRBD1. Germline CDR1 is LGHNA and CDR2 is YNFKEQ. The CDR3 spans 13 residues. Unmatched junction bases numbered 4, after V lost 4 bases and J lost 7 bases. The chain's CDR3 is CASSRQGAKEQYF. The CDR3 DNA is TGTGCCAGCAGCCGACAGGGGGCGAAGGAGCAGTACTTC.

The chain combines TRBV7-3 with TRBJ2-1, with TRBD2 identical over 7 bases. CDR1 is SGHTA, CDR2 FQGTGA, per germline. The CDR3 runs to 15 residues. The junction had 9 bases not matched to a gene; V was cut back by 1 base and J by 9 bases. The CDR3 protein is CASSLITSTSIEQFF. Written as DNA, the CDR3 is TGTGCCAGCAGCTTAATAACTTCGACTAGCATTGAGCAGTTCTTC.

V gene TRBV5-4 combines with J gene TRBJ2-5; tentatively, D is TRBD2 (7 bases). The CDR3 extends over 15 amino acids. V was pared by 2 bases and J by 1 base, with 12 bases between. CDR1 is SGHNT and CDR2 is YYREEE in the germline V gene (reference sequence). The CDR3 sequence: CASSFRGGVQETQYF. The CDR3 region has the DNA TGTGCCAGCAGCTTCAGAGGGGGGGTCCAAGAGACCCAGTACTTC.

The chain carries TRBV6-1 and TRBJ1-4, with a weak D call TRBD1 (5 bases). The CDR3 loop spans 18 amino acids. Per the germline V gene, CDR1 is MNHNS and CDR2 is SASEGT. Trimming removed 3 bases from V and 3 bases from J, with 20 bases in between. This CDR3 reads CASSEGGLGSLANEKLFF. The CDR3 nucleotides are TGTGCCAGCAGTGAGGGGGGTCTCGGGTCCCTGGCTAATGAAAAACTGTTTTTT.

This clone occurred once. The rearrangement uses TRBV7-3 and TRBJ1-2, with D unresolved. The CDR3 runs to 13 residues. Germline assignment: CDR1 SGHTA and CDR2 FQGTGA. Trimming pared 1 base from V and 9 bases from J, leaving 12 bases between. CDR3 nucleotide sequence: TGTGCCAGCAGCTTAAGAGGCGGGAACCGCTACACCTTC. As protein: CASSLRGGNRYTF.

The genes are TRBV5-1 and TRBJ2-5; D not certain. CDR1 is SGHRS, CDR2 YFSETQ, per germline. With 1 base removed from V and 1 base from J, the gap between germline ends came to 8 bases. There are 14 residues in the CDR3. In DNA, the CDR3 is TGCGCCAGCAGCTTGCAGGCCCTCCAAGAGACCCAGTACTTC. As protein: CASSLQALQETQYF. Looking up the rest from reference TRBV5-1 and TRBJ2-5 gives the full variable domain: KAGVTQTPRYLIKTRGQQVTLSCSPISGHRSVSWYQQTPGQGLQFLFEYFSETQRNKGNFPGRFSGRQFSNSRSEMNVSTLELGDSALYLCASSLQALQETQYFGPGTRLLVL.

The CDR3 sequence: CASSPSGTSSYNEQFF. As DNA, the CDR3 is TGTGCCAGCAGCCCCTCTGGGACTAGCAGTTACAATGAGCAGTTCTTC. This sequence joins TRBV7-9 and TRBJ2-1, with 9 bases fitting TRBD2. The ends lost 5 bases at V and 4 bases at J; junction bases unmatched: 9. The CDR3 runs 16 residues. CDR1 SEHNR and CDR2 FQNEAQ come from the germline V gene (reference sequence).

The chain recombines TRBV5-1 with TRBJ1-1; D call uncertain. The CDR3 consists of 14 residues. CDR1 SGHRS and CDR2 YFSETQ come from the germline V gene. V lost 8 bases and J 1 base, leaving 15 bases between the germline ends. Here the CDR3 reads CASKAGSQNTEAFF. The CDR3 region has the DNA TGCGCCAGTAAGGCAGGATCTCAGAACACTGAAGCTTTCTTT.

This chain links TRBV6-5 with TRBJ1-5; 8 bases are shared with TRBD1. Germline V gives CDR1 MNHEY, CDR2 SVGAGI. CDR3 size: 15 residues. With 6 bases clipped from V and 1 base from J, the junction kept 5 bases outside the gene matches. CDR3 bases: TGTGCCAGCAGCCCGGACAGGGTCAGCAATCAGCCCCAGCATTTT. As protein: CASSPDRVSNQPQHF.

The chain has TRBV19 and TRBJ1-1; 7 bases fit TRBD1. From germline, CDR1 is LNHDA and CDR2 SQIVND (reference sequence). V shed 5 bases and J 5 bases; nucleotides not matched to a gene: 8. The CDR3 length is 14 residues. CDR3 sequence: CASSLRGADTEAFF. Written as DNA, the CDR3 is TGTGCCAGTAGTCTCAGGGGGGCCGATACTGAAGCTTTCTTT.

The gene calls are TRBV27 and TRBJ1-2, with 9 nucleotides matching TRBD1. CDR3 size: 14 residues. The V gene's germline CDR1 is MNHEY and CDR2 SMNVEV (reference sequence). Unmatched junction bases numbered 9, after V lost 6 bases and J lost 7 bases. CDR3 loop: CASRSTGGAGGYTF. The CDR3 DNA sequence: TGTGCCAGCAGGTCTACAGGGGGCGCTGGTGGCTACACCTTC.

This clone was seen a single time. The chain couples TRBV11-2 to TRBJ2-2; 9 nucleotides agree with TRBD2. The length of the CDR3 is 14 residues. V shed 5 bases and J 5 bases; nucleotides not matched to a gene: 3. From germline, CDR1 is SGHAT and CDR2 FQNNGV. CDR3 bases: TGTGCCAGCAGCGGGCTAGCGGGGACCGGGGAGCTGTTTTTT. Protein sequence: CASSGLAGTGELFF.

J is TRBJ1-2 and V is TRBV7-3; possible D gene TRBD1, 5 bases. Trimming stripped 2 bases from V and 0 bases from J, with 13 bases between. CDR1 and CDR2 (germline): SGHTA, FQGTGA. This CDR3 is built from 16 residues. Written as DNA, the CDR3 is TGTGCCAGCAGCTTATCTGGGGCCACCGCTAACTATGGCTACACCTTC. Its protein is CASSLSGATANYGYTF. The full variable domain, its missing parts supplied by reference TRBV7-3 and TRBJ1-2, is GAGVSQTPSNKVTEKGKYVELRCDPISGHTALYWYRQSLGQGPEFLIYFQGTGAADDSGLPNDRFFAVRPEGSVSTLKIQRTERGDSAVYLCASSLSGATANYGYTFGSGTRLTVV.